The 28 T cell receptor beta chains reported below all come from one sample, sequenced in a study of blood T cell dynamics during melanoma immunotherapy (dated by TCRdb to the early 2020s). What the time point label conveys for this sample: week 3, after first cycle of checkpoint inhibitor. The library was prepared using the immunoSEQ multiplex PCR assay. In TCRdb, the immuneACCESS table is reduced to in-frame sequences with V and J assigned. These tables do not hold every clone; where another copy was compared, an unresolved V gene accounts for under half, and the others remain unexplained. This sample has about 6,000 clones in its table, and about 82% of those were observed once. The ten most abundant clones make up 33% of the sample. Sequencing used blood, obtained from a patient treated with checkpoint blockade. Every receptor here comes from a human donor with melanoma.

The chain combines TRBV5-4 with TRBJ2-1; no clear D gene. This CDR3 is built from 16 residues. Germline V gene sequence: CDR1 SGHNT, CDR2 YYREEE (reference sequence). Trimming left V 0 bases short and J 10 bases short, with 20 bases between. The chain's CDR3 is CASSLERDPLGKEQFF. CDR3 DNA sequence: TGTGCCAGCAGCTTGGAGAGAGACCCCCTAGGCAAGGAGCAGTTCTTC.

This chain joins TRBV5-4 and TRBJ2-7; 10 positions match TRBD2. With 0 bases clipped from V and 2 bases from J, the junction kept 2 bases outside the gene matches. The CDR3 has 15 residues. Germline assignment: CDR1 SGHNT and CDR2 YYREEE (reference sequence). The CDR3 here is CASSLDLAGAYEQYF. The DNA for the CDR3 is TGTGCCAGCAGCTTGGATCTAGCGGGAGCCTACGAGCAGTACTTC.

V and J are TRBV2 and TRBJ2-2; 10 nucleotides match TRBD2. The J segment lost 8 bases and the V segment lost 5 bases, leaving 11 bases of the junction unmatched. This CDR3 contains 16 residues. In germline, CDR1 is SNHLY, CDR2 FYNNEI. Here the CDR3 reads CASSPSRLAGPGELFF. The CDR3 nucleotides are TGTGCCAGCAGTCCCTCCAGACTAGCGGGTCCGGGGGAGCTGTTTTTT. The full variable domain, its missing parts supplied by reference TRBV2 and TRBJ2-2, is EPEVTQTPSHQVTQMGQEVILRCVPISNHLYFYWYRQILGQKVEFLVSFYNNEISEKSEIFDDQFSVERPDGSNFTLKIRSTKLEDSAMYFCASSPSRLAGPGELFFGEGSRLTVL.

Here the CDR3 DNA reads TGCGCCAGCAGTGATTCCCAGACCCCCGGCAGGTACTTC. It specifies CASSDSQTPGRYF. This sequence joins TRBV10-1 and TRBJ2-7, with D hard to call. CDR1 is WNHNN, CDR2 SYGVQD, per germline (reference sequence). The V end lost 3 bases, the J end lost 12 bases, and 18 bases lay between the germline ends. CDR3 length equals 13 residues.

The J gene is TRBJ1-1, the V gene TRBV5-1, with TRBD1 matching 7 bases. The CDR3 is 15 residues long. Germline trimming cut 2 bases from V and 8 bases from J; bases unmatched to any gene: 12. CDR1 and CDR2 (germline): SGHRS, YFSETQ. CDR3 sequence reads: CASSFATAGTEEAFF. DNA for the CDR3: TGCGCCAGCAGCTTCGCGACCGCCGGGACAGAAGAAGCTTTCTTT.

The chain recombines TRBV27 with TRBJ2-3; D call uncertain. With 7 bases removed from V and 4 bases from J, the gap between germline ends came to 12 bases. The CDR3 spans 13 residues. The germline V gene encodes CDR1 MNHEY and CDR2 SMNVEV (reference sequence). Here the CDR3 reads CASKYGSSDTQYF. CDR3 nucleotide sequence: TGTGCCAGCAAGTACGGCAGTTCAGATACGCAGTATTTT.

The V and J genes are TRBV11-1 and TRBJ1-6, with D perhaps matching TRBD1 (6 bases). This CDR3 spans 14 amino acids. The V gene's germline CDR1 is SGHAT and CDR2 FQDESV (reference sequence). V was cut by 8 bases and J by 7 bases, with 15 bases left in between. CDR3 sequence (DNA): TGTGCCAGCCGCGAGGGGGGTCGGAATTCACCCCTCCACTTT. It specifies CASREGGRNSPLHF.

The chain couples TRBV2 to TRBJ2-1, with 10 bases that match TRBD2. V shed 5 bases, J shed 8 bases, and the junction held 9 bases outside the gene matches. CDR1 is SNHLY and CDR2 is FYNNEI in the germline V gene. The CDR3 has 15 amino acids. The CDR3 reads CASSLTSGYDYEQFF. The CDR3, as DNA: TGTGCCAGCAGTTTGACTAGCGGGTACGATTATGAGCAGTTCTTC.

The rearrangement uses TRBV4-1 and TRBJ1-2; D is perhaps TRBD1 (5 bases). CDR1 MGHRA and CDR2 YSYEKL come from the germline V gene. CDR3 length equals 15 residues. V lost 0 bases to trimming and J lost 8 bases, with 16 bases between them. The CDR3 coding sequence is TGCGCCAGCAGCCAAGATGATGGCAGGGTCAAGGGCTACACCTTC. Amino acid sequence: CASSQDDGRVKGYTF.

The V call is TRBV10-1, the J call TRBJ2-6; D ambiguous. This CDR3 has 15 amino acids. Trimming stripped 3 bases from V and 4 bases from J, with 10 bases between. Per germline, CDR1 WNHNN and CDR2 SYGVQD (reference sequence). The CDR3, as DNA: TGCGCCAGCAGTGACCCCAGAAGGGGGGCCAACGTCCTGACTTTC. This gives the protein CASSDPRRGANVLTF.

This sequence joins TRBV6-5 and TRBJ2-3; no clear D gene. CDR1 and CDR2 (germline): MNHEY, SVGAGI. Trimming pared 5 bases from V and 1 base from J, leaving 7 bases between. This CDR3 is 13 amino acids long. The CDR3 region is CASSPRGTDTQYF. The CDR3 DNA reads TGTGCCAGCAGTCCCCGCGGCACAGATACGCAGTATTTT.

This clone has only a few counts. The V gene is TRBV5-6, the J gene TRBJ1-2; 9 nucleotides align to TRBD1. The CDR3 is 17 residues long. Unmatched junction bases numbered 9, after V lost 2 bases and J lost 1 base. Germline CDR1 SGHDT, CDR2 YYEEEE. CDR3 sequence (DNA): TGTGCCAGCAGCTTCGACAGGGGGACCCCAAATAACTATGGCTACACCTTC. This encodes CASSFDRGTPNNYGYTF.

The chain joins TRBV11-2 to TRBJ1-1; D possibly corresponds to TRBD1 (5 bases). V shed 3 bases and J shed 5 bases, with 19 bases lying between them. The germline V gene encodes CDR1 SGHAT and CDR2 FQNNGV. The CDR3 totals 16 residues. The CDR3: CASSFETRQRRTEAFF. CDR3 nucleotides: TGTGCCAGCAGCTTCGAGACCCGACAGAGGAGGACTGAAGCTTTCTTT. Using reference TRBV11-2 and TRBJ1-1 for the parts outside the CDR3, the full variable domain is EAGVAQSPRYKIIEKRQSVAFWCNPISGHATLYWYQQILGQGPKLLIQFQNNGVVDDSQLPKDRFSAERLKGVDSTLKIQPAKLEDSAVYLCASSFETRQRRTEAFFGQGTRLTVV.

This chain links TRBV5-1 with TRBJ1-1; TRBD1 matches 9 bases. In germline, CDR1 is SGHRS, CDR2 YFSETQ. The CDR3 contains 15 residues. J lost 3 bases, V lost 0 bases, and 3 bases had no gene match. CDR3 sequence (DNA): TGCGCCAGCAGCTTGGGGACAGGGGTGGACACTGAAGCTTTCTTT. Protein product: CASSLGTGVDTEAFF.

DNA of the CDR3: TGTGCCAGCAGCCATAGGTGGGGGGGTTATGGCTACACCTTC. It is translated as CASSHRWGGYGYTF. The chain combines TRBV7-9 with TRBJ1-2; perhaps TRBD1 as D (5 bases). Looked up from germline, CDR1 is SEHNR and CDR2 is FQNEAQ (reference sequence). V shed 5 bases and J shed 5 bases, with 15 bases lying between them. The CDR3 sequence is 14 residues long.

The genes are TRBV11-2 and TRBJ2-7; tentatively, D is TRBD1 (5 bases). Looked up from germline, CDR1 is SGHAT and CDR2 is FQNNGV. Trimming left V 0 bases short and J 4 bases short, with 7 bases between. The CDR3 is 13 residues long. Written as DNA, the CDR3 is TGTGCCAGCAGCTTAGAAGGGGCTTACGAGCAGTACTTC. Its protein product is CASSLEGAYEQYF.

A word on this clone: Within the sample, other DNA sequences also encode this same CDR3. The rearrangement links TRBV6-5 to TRBJ1-4; no definite D call. The CDR3 consists of 15 residues. Per germline, CDR1 MNHEY and CDR2 SVGAGI. The V end was cut by 6 bases, the J end by 8 bases, with 19 bases between. As DNA, the CDR3 is TGTGCCAGCAGCGCCGGGGTGGGCGCAGGAGAAAAACTGTTTTTT. Its protein product is CASSAGVGAGEKLFF.

The CDR3 region has the DNA TGTGCCAGCAGCTTTCTAGCGGGAGTCCCAGATACGCAGTATTTT. Translation: CASSFLAGVPDTQYF. The chain combines TRBV7-8 with TRBJ2-3; 10 bases agree with TRBD2. With V trimmed by 3 bases and J by 4 bases, 4 bases remained unmatched. The CDR3 runs 15 residues. Looked up from germline, CDR1 is SGHVS and CDR2 is FQNEAQ.

The gene calls are TRBV7-2 and TRBJ1-2; D ambiguous. V was cut by 5 bases and J by 2 bases, with 15 bases left in between. CDR3 length: 15 residues. CDR1 and CDR2 from the germline V gene are SGHTA and FQGNSA. CDR3 amino acids: CASSPLRAENYGYTF. The CDR3 coding sequence is TGTGCCAGCAGCCCCCTTCGCGCGGAAAACTATGGCTACACCTTC.

The CDR3 sequence: CASSSGTGVGHLIKEKLFF. The CDR3, as DNA: TGTGCCAGCAGCTCCGGGACAGGGGTTGGGCACTTAATAAAAGAAAAACTGTTTTTT. V usage is TRBV7-9 and J usage is TRBJ1-4; 10 nucleotides line up with TRBD1. This CDR3 contains 19 residues. Germline assignment: CDR1 SEHNR and CDR2 FQNEAQ (reference sequence). V shed 4 bases, J shed 8 bases, and the junction held 19 bases outside the gene matches.

The chain couples TRBV27 to TRBJ1-3, with D unclear. The ends were cut back, 6 bases at V and 4 bases at J, with 13 bases in the middle. Germline loops: CDR1 MNHEY, CDR2 SMNVEV (reference sequence). The CDR3 has 14 amino acids. CDR3 region: CASSIRKSGNTIYF. CDR3 nucleotides: TGTGCCAGCAGCATCAGGAAAAGCGGAAACACCATATATTTT.

The chain links TRBV10-3 to TRBJ2-7; TRBD2 matches 13 bases. CDR3 length: 14 amino acids. V lost 6 bases to trimming and J lost 3 bases; unmatched junction nucleotides: 2. Per the germline V gene, CDR1 is ENHRY and CDR2 is SYGVKD. CDR3 coding DNA: TGTGCCATCAGCAGGACTAGCGGGGGCTACGAGCAGTACTTC. It codes for CAISRTSGGYEQYF.

The V call is TRBV19, the J call TRBJ1-5, with D maybe TRBD1 (5 bases). The CDR3 sequence is 12 residues long. Germline values: CDR1 LNHDA, CDR2 SQIVND (reference sequence). Deletions cut 5 bases from V and 6 bases from J, with 8 bases between. The CDR3 loop reads CASSAQGQPQHF. CDR3 nucleotide sequence: TGTGCCAGTAGTGCGCAGGGTCAGCCCCAGCATTTT.

The genes are TRBV7-3 and TRBJ2-3; TRBD2 agrees at 7 bases. With V trimmed by 5 bases and J by 6 bases, 11 bases remained unmatched. The CDR3 consists of 15 residues. From germline, CDR1 is SGHTA and CDR2 FQGTGA. CDR3 sequence reads: CASSPTSATEDTQYF. The CDR3 coding sequence is TGTGCCAGCAGCCCAACTAGCGCGACAGAGGATACGCAGTATTTT.

CDR3 protein: CASGQAYGYTF. Here the CDR3 DNA reads TGTGCCAGCGGACAGGCATATGGCTACACCTTC. This chain links TRBV19 with TRBJ1-2; 7 nucleotides align to TRBD1. Germline CDR1 LNHDA, CDR2 SQIVND (reference sequence). V gave up 9 bases and J gave up 5 bases; unmatched junction bases: 3. The CDR3 totals 11 residues.

The chain has TRBV18 and TRBJ1-2, with D possibly TRBD1 on 5 matching bases. This CDR3 has 14 amino acids. Germline-derived CDR1 and CDR2 are KGHSH and LQKENI. The germline V and J ends were trimmed by 4 bases and 4 bases, with 13 bases remaining between them. CDR3 sequence (DNA): TGTGCCAGCTCACACTCCCGGGACTCCTATGGCTACACCTTC. It codes for CASSHSRDSYGYTF.

The chain links TRBV7-1 to TRBJ1-2; no clear D gene. TRBV7-1 is labeled an ORF, and its function is uncertain. The CDR3 runs 11 residues. V was pared by 3 bases and J by 8 bases, with 7 bases between. The CDR3 loop is CASSSLWGYTF. DNA for the CDR3: TGTGCCAGCAGCTCCCTTTGGGGCTACACCTTC.

V and J are TRBV4-2 and TRBJ1-3; D is possibly TRBD1 (6 bases). V lost 5 bases, J lost 8 bases, and 19 bases lay in between. Germline CDR1 is LGHNA and CDR2 is YNFKEQ. The CDR3 consists of 15 residues. The CDR3 is CASSGTLWDPDTIYF. Here the CDR3 DNA reads TGTGCCAGCAGCGGGACACTTTGGGATCCGGACACCATATATTTT.